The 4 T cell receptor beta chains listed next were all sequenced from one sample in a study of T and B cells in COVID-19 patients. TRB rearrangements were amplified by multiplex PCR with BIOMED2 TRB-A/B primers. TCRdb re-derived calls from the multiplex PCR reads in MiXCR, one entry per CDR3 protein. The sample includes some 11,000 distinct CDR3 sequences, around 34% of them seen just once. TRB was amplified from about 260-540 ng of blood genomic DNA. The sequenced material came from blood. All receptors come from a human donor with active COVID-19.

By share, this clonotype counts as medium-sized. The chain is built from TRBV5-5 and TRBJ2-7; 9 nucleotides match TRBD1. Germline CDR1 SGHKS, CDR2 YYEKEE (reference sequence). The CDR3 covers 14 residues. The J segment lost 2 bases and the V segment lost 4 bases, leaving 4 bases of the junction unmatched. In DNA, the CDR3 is TGTGCCAGCAGCGTGGGGACAGGGCCCTACGAGCAGTACTTC. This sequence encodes CASSVGTGPYEQYF.

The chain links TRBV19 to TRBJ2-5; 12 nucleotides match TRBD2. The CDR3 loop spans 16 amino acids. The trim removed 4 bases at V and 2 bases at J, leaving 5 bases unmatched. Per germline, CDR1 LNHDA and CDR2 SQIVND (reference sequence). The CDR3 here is CASSTTSGGPQETQYF. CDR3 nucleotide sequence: TGTGCCAGTAGTACAACTAGCGGGGGGCCACAAGAGACCCAGTACTTC.

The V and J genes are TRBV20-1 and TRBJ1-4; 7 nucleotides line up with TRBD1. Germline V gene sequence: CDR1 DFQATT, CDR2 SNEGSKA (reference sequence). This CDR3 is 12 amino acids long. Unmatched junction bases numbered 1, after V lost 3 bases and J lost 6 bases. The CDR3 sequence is CSASGQDEKLFF. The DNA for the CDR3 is TGCAGTGCTAGCGGACAGGATGAAAAACTGTTTTTT.

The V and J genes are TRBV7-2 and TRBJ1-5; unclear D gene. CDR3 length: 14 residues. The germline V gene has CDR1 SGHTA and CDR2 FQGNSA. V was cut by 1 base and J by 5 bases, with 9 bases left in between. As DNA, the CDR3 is TGTGCCAGCAGCTTAGAGGCAGGCTATCAGCCCCAGCATTTT. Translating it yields CASSLEAGYQPQHF.